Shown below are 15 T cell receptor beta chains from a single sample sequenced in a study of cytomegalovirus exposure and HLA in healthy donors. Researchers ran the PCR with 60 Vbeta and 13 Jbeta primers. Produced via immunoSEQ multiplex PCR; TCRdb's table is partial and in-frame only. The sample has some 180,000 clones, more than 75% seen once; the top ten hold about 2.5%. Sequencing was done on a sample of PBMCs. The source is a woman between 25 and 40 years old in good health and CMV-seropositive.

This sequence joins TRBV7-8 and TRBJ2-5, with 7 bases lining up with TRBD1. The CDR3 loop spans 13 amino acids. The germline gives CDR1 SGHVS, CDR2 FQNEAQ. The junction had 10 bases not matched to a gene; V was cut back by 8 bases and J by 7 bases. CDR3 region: CASRGTGDPTQYF. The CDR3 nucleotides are TGTGCCAGCCGCGGTACAGGGGATCCGACCCAGTACTTC. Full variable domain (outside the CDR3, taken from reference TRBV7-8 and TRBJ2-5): GAGVSQSPRYKVAKRGQDVALRCDPISGHVSLFWYQQALGQGPEFLTYFQNEAQLDKSGLPSDRFFAERPEGSVSTLKIQRTQQEDSAVYLCASRGTGDPTQYFGPGTRLLVL.

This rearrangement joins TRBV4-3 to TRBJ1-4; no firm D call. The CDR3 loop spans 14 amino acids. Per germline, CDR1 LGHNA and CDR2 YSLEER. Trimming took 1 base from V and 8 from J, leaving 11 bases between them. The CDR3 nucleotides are TGCGCCAGCAGCCAAGGATCAGAGGTGGAAAAACTGTTTTTT. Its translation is CASSQGSEVEKLFF.

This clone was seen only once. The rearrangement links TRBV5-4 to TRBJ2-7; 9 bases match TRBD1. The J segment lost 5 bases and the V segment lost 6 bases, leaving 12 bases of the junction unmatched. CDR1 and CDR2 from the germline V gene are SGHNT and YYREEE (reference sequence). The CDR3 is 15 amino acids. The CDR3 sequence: CASNFPGQGTNEQYF. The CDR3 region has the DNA TGTGCCAGCAACTTTCCGGGACAGGGTACTAACGAGCAGTACTTC.

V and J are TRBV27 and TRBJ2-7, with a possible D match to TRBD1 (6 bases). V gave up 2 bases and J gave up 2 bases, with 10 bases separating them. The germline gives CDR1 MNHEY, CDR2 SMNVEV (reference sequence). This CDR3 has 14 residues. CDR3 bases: TGTGCCAGCAGTTTAGTGGGGGCCCCCTACGAGCAGTACTTC. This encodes CASSLVGAPYEQYF.

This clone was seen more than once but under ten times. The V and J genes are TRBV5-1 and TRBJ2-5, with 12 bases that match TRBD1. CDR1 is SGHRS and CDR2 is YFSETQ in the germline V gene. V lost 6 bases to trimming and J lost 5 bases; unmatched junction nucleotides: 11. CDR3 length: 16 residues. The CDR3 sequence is CASTLMGQGAAETQYF. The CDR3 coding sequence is TGCGCCAGCACACTCATGGGACAGGGGGCTGCGGAGACCCAGTACTTC.

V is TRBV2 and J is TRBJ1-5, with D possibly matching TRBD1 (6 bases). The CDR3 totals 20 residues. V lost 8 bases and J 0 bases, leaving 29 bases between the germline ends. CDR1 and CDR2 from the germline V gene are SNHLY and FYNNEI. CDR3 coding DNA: TGTGCCAGCTCCGCCCGAGGACAGCTCCCTCTCTCCCATAGCAATCAGCCCCAGCATTTT. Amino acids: CASSARGQLPLSHSNQPQHF.

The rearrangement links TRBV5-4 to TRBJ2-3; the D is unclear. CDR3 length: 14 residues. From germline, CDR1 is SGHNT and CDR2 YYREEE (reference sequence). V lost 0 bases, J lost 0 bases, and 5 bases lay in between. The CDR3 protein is CASSLDYSTDTQYF. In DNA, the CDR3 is TGTGCCAGCAGCTTGGACTATAGCACAGATACGCAGTATTTT.

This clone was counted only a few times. The CDR3 reads CASWGRQPEAFF. In DNA form, the CDR3 reads TGTGCCAGCTGGGGCCGTCAGCCAGAAGCTTTCTTT. This chain links TRBV6-5 with TRBJ1-1; a weak D match, TRBD1 (5 bases). CDR3 size: 12 residues. From germline, CDR1 is MNHEY and CDR2 SVGAGI. V lost 8 bases and J 8 bases, leaving 15 bases between the germline ends.

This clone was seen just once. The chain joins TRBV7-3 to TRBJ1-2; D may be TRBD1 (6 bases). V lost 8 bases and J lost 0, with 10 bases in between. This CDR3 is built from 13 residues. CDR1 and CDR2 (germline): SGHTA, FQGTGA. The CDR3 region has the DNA TGTGCCAGCGGTGAGGGGGCTAACTATGGCTACACCTTC. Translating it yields CASGEGANYGYTF.

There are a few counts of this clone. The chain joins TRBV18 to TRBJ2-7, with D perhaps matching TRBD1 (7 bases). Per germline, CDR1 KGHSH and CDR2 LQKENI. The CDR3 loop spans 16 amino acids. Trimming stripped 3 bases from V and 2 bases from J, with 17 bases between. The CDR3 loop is CASSPKEGARPYEQYF. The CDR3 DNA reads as TGTGCCAGCTCACCGAAGGAGGGGGCTAGGCCCTACGAGCAGTACTTC. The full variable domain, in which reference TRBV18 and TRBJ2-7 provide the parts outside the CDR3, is NAGVMQNPRHLVRRRGQEARLRCSPMKGHSHVYWYRQLPEEGLKFMVYLQKENIIDESGMPKERFSAEFPKEGPSILRIQQVVRGDSAAYFCASSPKEGARPYEQYFGPGTRLTVT.

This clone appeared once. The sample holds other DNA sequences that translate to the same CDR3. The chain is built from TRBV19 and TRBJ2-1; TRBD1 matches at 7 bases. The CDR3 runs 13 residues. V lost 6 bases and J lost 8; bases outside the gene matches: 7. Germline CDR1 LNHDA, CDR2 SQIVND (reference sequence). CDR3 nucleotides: TGTGCCAGTAGCCCACAACAGGGGCATGAGCAGTTCTTC. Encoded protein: CASSPQQGHEQFF.

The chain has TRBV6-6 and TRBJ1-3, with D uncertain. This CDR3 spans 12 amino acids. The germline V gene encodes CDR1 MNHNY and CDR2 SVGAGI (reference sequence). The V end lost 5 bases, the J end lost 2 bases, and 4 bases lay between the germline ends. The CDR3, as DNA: TGTGCCAGCAGTGGAGCTGGAAACACCATATATTTT. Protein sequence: CASSGAGNTIYF.

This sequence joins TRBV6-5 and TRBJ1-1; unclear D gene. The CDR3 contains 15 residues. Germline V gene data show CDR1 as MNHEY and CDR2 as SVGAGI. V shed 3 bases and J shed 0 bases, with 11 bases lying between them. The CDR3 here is CASSYRESMNTEAFF. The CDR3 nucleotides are TGTGCCAGCAGTTATAGGGAGAGTATGAACACTGAAGCTTTCTTT.

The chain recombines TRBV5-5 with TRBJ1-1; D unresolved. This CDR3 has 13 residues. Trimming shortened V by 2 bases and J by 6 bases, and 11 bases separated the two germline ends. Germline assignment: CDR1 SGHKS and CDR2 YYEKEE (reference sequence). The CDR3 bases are TGTGCCAGCAGCTTAAATCCGAGCGCTGAAGCTTTCTTT. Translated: CASSLNPSAEAFF. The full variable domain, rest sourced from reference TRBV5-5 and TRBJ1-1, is DAGVTQSPTHLIKTRGQQVTLRCSPISGHKSVSWYQQVLGQGPQFIFQYYEKEERGRGNFPDRFSARQFPNYSSELNVNALLLGDSALYLCASSLNPSAEAFFGQGTRLTVV.

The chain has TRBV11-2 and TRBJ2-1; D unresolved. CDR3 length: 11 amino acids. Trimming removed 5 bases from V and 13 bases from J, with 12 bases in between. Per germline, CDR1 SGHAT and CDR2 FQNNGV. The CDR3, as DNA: TGTGCCAGCAGCCAGTTATTTATCCAGTTCTTC. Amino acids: CASSQLFIQFF.